The rows below give T cell receptor beta chains drawn from one sample of a study of early T cells in non-severe SARS-CoV-2 infection. One entry per CDR3 protein results from TCRdb running MiXCR on the 5' RACE reads. The sample carries 100,000 to 140,000 distinct CDR3 sequences, over 8.5% recorded once. Sequences were obtained from whole blood. The origin of the receptors is an adult who was a healthcare worker with PCR-confirmed SARS-CoV-2 infection or an uninfected control (not recorded which). The CDR3 runs from the conserved cysteine through the conserved F or W. A D gene is named only where the DNA matches it firmly. The size of a clone is reported for some rows only, either as once, few or many, or as a class for expanded clones.

v_call	j_call	d_call	clone_size	cdr3_aa	cdr3_nt
TRBV9	TRBJ1-6	.	.	CASSVTDVNSPLHF	TGTGCCAGCAGCGTAACGGACGTCAATTCACCCCTCCACTTT
TRBV6-2/TRBV6-3	TRBJ2-3	TRBD2	.	CASSYSSGDTDTQYF	TGTGCCAGCAGTTACTCTAGCGGGGACACAGATACGCAGTATTTT
TRBV2	TRBJ1-1	TRBD1	many	CASRRTGLLMNTEAFF	TGTGCCAGCAGGAGGACAGGGCTTCTTATGAACACTGAAGCTTTCTTT
TRBV28	TRBJ2-1	.	few	CASSHGGNEQFF	TGTGCCAGCAGTCACGGGGGCAATGAGCAGTTCTTC
TRBV12-3/TRBV12-4	TRBJ1-1	.	few	CASSINTGFNTEAFF	TGTGCCAGCAGCATCAATACAGGTTTCAACACTGAAGCTTTCTTT
TRBV2	TRBJ1-1	.	many	CASSERVGVNTEAFF	TGTGCCAGCAGTGAACGGGTAGGGGTGAACACTGAAGCTTTCTTT
TRBV20-1	TRBJ1-5	.	many	CSGGGIDQPQHF	TGCAGTGGAGGAGGGATTGATCAGCCCCAGCATTTT
TRBV6-6	TRBJ2-7	TRBD2	.	CASRRLTSGRADEQYF	TGTGCCAGCAGACGACTGACTAGCGGGAGGGCCGACGAGCAGTACTTC
TRBV27	TRBJ2-1	.	.	CASKNWASSHNEQFF	TGTGCCAGCAAGAATTGGGCTAGCTCCCACAATGAGCAGTTCTTC
TRBV11-2	TRBJ2-3	.	.	CASSFLRVGDTQYF	TGTGCCAGCAGCTTTCTGCGTGTCGGAGATACGCAGTATTTT
TRBV7-2	TRBJ2-1	.	many	CASSLTSSYNEQFF	TGTGCCAGCAGCTTGACTAGCTCCTACAATGAGCAGTTCTTC
TRBV10-1	TRBJ2-2	TRBD2	.	CANSARGLAVNTGELFF	TGCGCCAACAGTGCCCGAGGACTAGCGGTGAACACCGGGGAGCTGTTTTTT
TRBV7-9	TRBJ2-2	.	few	CASSLIENTGELFF	TGTGCCAGCAGCTTAATAGAGAACACCGGGGAGCTGTTTTTT
TRBV5-5	TRBJ2-1	TRBD1	many	CASSLSLWTGGPPSYNEQFF	TGTGCCAGCAGCTTGAGTCTGTGGACAGGCGGCCCTCCTTCCTACAATGAGCAGTTCTTC
TRBV6-5	TRBJ2-3	TRBD2	many	CASSYSRLAGGNTQYF	TGTGCCAGCAGTTACTCGAGACTAGCGGGAGGAAATACGCAGTATTTT
TRBV3-1	TRBJ2-7	.	many	CASSQGRDHSYEQYF	TGTGCCAGCAGCCAGGGCCGGGACCATTCCTACGAGCAGTACTTC
TRBV12-3/TRBV12-4	TRBJ2-7	TRBD1	many	CASSFGTAPSEQYF	TGTGCCAGCAGTTTCGGGACAGCGCCTTCCGAGCAGTACTTC
TRBV6-6	TRBJ2-7	.	many	CASRNPGRTYEQYF	TGTGCCAGCCGCAACCCGGGACGGACCTACGAGCAGTACTTC
TRBV6-5	TRBJ2-7	TRBD1	few	CASSYTGTGGYEQYF	TGTGCCAGCAGTTACACAGGGACAGGGGGCTACGAGCAGTACTTC
TRBV27	TRBJ1-5	TRBD1	many	CASSLSTGQGAGQPQHF	TGTGCCAGCAGTTTATCGACGGGACAGGGGGCCGGGCAGCCCCAGCATTTT
TRBV19	TRBJ2-7	TRBD1	.	CASSMDSPGTGAYEQYF	TGTGCCAGTAGTATGGACTCGCCCGGGACAGGGGCCTACGAGCAGTACTTC
TRBV4-3	TRBJ2-2	TRBD1	many	CASSQAEGQAGELFF	TGCGCCAGCAGCCAAGCGGAAGGACAGGCCGGGGAGCTGTTTTTT
TRBV13	TRBJ2-7	TRBD2	.	CASSQTGTSGRAYEQYF	TGTGCCAGCAGCCAAACCGGGACTAGCGGGAGGGCCTACGAGCAGTACTTC
TRBV29-1	TRBJ2-1	TRBD1	many	CSAGTETYNEQFF	TGCAGCGCCGGGACAGAGACCTACAATGAGCAGTTCTTC
TRBV7-9	TRBJ2-1	.	few	CASSLTRLGISYNEQFF	TGTGCCAGCAGCTTAACCCGACTGGGGATCTCCTACAATGAGCAGTTCTTC
TRBV29-1	TRBJ2-5	.	few	CSAHGGPGTQYF	TGCAGCGCCCACGGGGGACCCGGGACCCAGTACTTC
TRBV7-8	TRBJ1-2	.	.	CASSRDTDYGYTF	TGTGCCAGCAGTCGTGATACGGATTATGGCTACACCTTC
TRBV5-1	TRBJ2-3	.	many	CASSLSISVPSTDTQYF	TGCGCCAGCAGCTTGAGTATTTCGGTCCCTAGCACAGATACGCAGTATTTT
TRBV7-2	TRBJ1-1	.	few	CASSSWDIRNTEAFF	TGTGCCAGCAGCTCCTGGGACATTAGGAACACTGAAGCTTTCTTT
TRBV7-9	TRBJ2-1	.	many	CASSLVNNEQFF	TGTGCCAGCAGCTTGGTCAACAATGAGCAGTTCTTC
TRBV3-1	TRBJ1-1	.	many	CASSQDHMNTEAFF	TGTGCCAGCAGCCAAGACCATATGAACACTGAAGCTTTCTTT
TRBV18	TRBJ2-5	.	many	CASSPMETQYF	TGTGCCAGCTCACCAATGGAGACCCAGTACTTC
TRBV5-1	TRBJ2-1	.	.	CASSLVDWDNEQFF	TGCGCCAGCAGCTTGGTCGACTGGGACAATGAGCAGTTCTTC
TRBV30	TRBJ2-5	.	.	CASQGWMAETQYF	TGTGCCTCCCAGGGGTGGATGGCAGAGACCCAGTACTTC
TRBV16	TRBJ1-1	.	.	CASSPSKGYTEAFF	TGTGCCAGCAGCCCAAGTAAGGGGTACACTGAAGCTTTCTTT
TRBV20-1	TRBJ2-7	TRBD1	many	CSARRPGQGHEQYF	TGCAGTGCTAGGCGTCCGGGACAGGGCCACGAGCAGTACTTC
TRBV27	TRBJ2-1	TRBD2	few	CASSQWTSGNEQFF	TGTGCCAGCAGCCAGTGGACTAGCGGAAATGAGCAGTTCTTC
TRBV20-1	TRBJ2-3	.	.	CSARGRSSTDTQYF	TGCAGTGCTAGAGGGAGGTCTAGCACAGATACGCAGTATTTT
TRBV6-2/TRBV6-3	TRBJ2-2	.	.	CASSYGQSGELFF	TGTGCCAGCAGTTACGGTCAGAGCGGGGAGCTGTTTTTT
TRBV6-2/TRBV6-3	TRBJ2-1	TRBD2	many	CASSYLAGGGNEQFF	TGTGCCAGCAGCTACTTAGCGGGAGGGGGCAATGAGCAGTTCTTC
TRBV5-6	TRBJ1-2	.	many	CASSLTDYGYTF	TGTGCCAGCAGCTTGACAGACTATGGCTACACCTTC
TRBV7-6	TRBJ2-2	.	many	CASQTPSGELFF	TGTGCCAGCCAAACGCCCTCCGGGGAGCTGTTTTTT
TRBV7-2	TRBJ2-7	.	many	CASSPFGSLGEQYF	TGTGCCAGCAGCCCGTTCGGCAGTCTAGGCGAGCAGTACTTC